Following are 19 T cell receptor beta chains from one sample sequenced in a study of a mutant IDH1 vaccine in newly diagnosed glioma. Clones were read by immunoSEQ multiplex PCR, and TCRdb kept only the in-frame ones, dropping some. This sample has approximately 100,000 clones, with roughly 90% found just once. Time point reported: baseline, week 1 (first vaccination visit). The sample's treatment: pre-vaccination baseline after standard-of-care therapy. The material sequenced was PBMCs, taken from a glioma patient treated with radiotherapy, temozolomide or both. Every receptor here comes from a woman aged 45-65 years with glioma.

The rearrangement uses TRBV29-1 and TRBJ1-2, with D perhaps TRBD1 (5 bases). Germline V gene sequence: CDR1 SQVTM, CDR2 ANQGSEA. Trimming shortened V by 4 bases and J by 9 bases, and 15 bases separated the two germline ends. The CDR3 extends over 12 amino acids. Written as DNA, the CDR3 is TGCAGCGTTGTTCCCGGGGGAAATCGCTACACCTTC. Encoded protein: CSVVPGGNRYTF.

This clone was observed a few times. CDR3 loop: CASTARDSSYEQYF. The CDR3 nucleotides are TGTGCCAGCACCGCGAGAGACAGCTCCTACGAGCAGTACTTC. This sequence joins TRBV5-6 and TRBJ2-7, with D perhaps TRBD1 (5 bases). Trimming stripped 6 bases from V and 0 bases from J, with 13 bases between. CDR1 and CDR2 (germline): SGHDT, YYEEEE. The CDR3 totals 14 residues.

This clone was detected a few times. V usage is TRBV19 and J usage is TRBJ2-7; D unresolved. Germline CDR1 and CDR2: LNHDA and SQIVND (reference sequence). Trimming took off 9 bases at V and 5 bases at J, with 20 bases between the two ends. This CDR3 contains 14 residues. The CDR3 DNA reads as TGTGCCAGGCCGATCCCCGCGGCTGTCCACGAGCAGTACTTC. It specifies CARPIPAAVHEQYF. Looking up the rest from reference TRBV19 and TRBJ2-7 gives the full variable domain: DGGITQSPKYLFRKEGQNVTLSCEQNLNHDAMYWYRQDPGQGLRLIYYSQIVNDFQKGDIAEGYSVSREKKESFPLTVTSAQKNPTAFYLCARPIPAAVHEQYFGPGTRLTVT.

The chain carries TRBV19 and TRBJ2-3, with 13 nucleotides matching TRBD2. From germline, CDR1 is LNHDA and CDR2 SQIVND (reference sequence). The CDR3 contains 17 residues. With V trimmed by 7 bases and J by 2 bases, 9 bases remained unmatched. Here the CDR3 DNA reads TGTGCCAGTACTCCCGGACTAGCGGGAGAGGACACAGATACGCAGTATTTT. As protein: CASTPGLAGEDTDTQYF.

This clone was found a few times. The chain carries TRBV20-1 and TRBJ2-4, with TRBD1 as a possible D gene (6 bases). In germline, CDR1 is DFQATT, CDR2 SNEGSKA (reference sequence). This CDR3 comprises 11 residues. V shed 3 bases and J shed 9 bases, with 9 bases lying between them. CDR3: CSASQGGIQYF. In nucleotides, the CDR3 is TGCAGTGCTAGTCAAGGGGGCATTCAGTACTTC.

The chain combines TRBV28 with TRBJ2-7, with TRBD1 identical over 8 bases. This CDR3 spans 14 amino acids. Germline-derived CDR1 and CDR2 are MDHEN and SYDVKM. With V trimmed by 6 bases and J by 3 bases, 7 bases remained unmatched. CDR3 nucleotides: TGTGCCAGCAGGCCTACCGGGACAGGCTACGAGCAGTACTTC. Translation gives CASRPTGTGYEQYF.

The chain uses TRBV9 and TRBJ2-5; a possible D gene is TRBD1 (6 bases). V was trimmed by 4 bases and J by 1 base, leaving 14 bases between them. The germline CDR1 and CDR2 sequences are SGDLS and YYNGEE. The CDR3 totals 15 residues. The CDR3 sequence: CASSPTGTTQETQYF. The CDR3 DNA is TGTGCCAGCAGCCCCACGGGGACAACCCAAGAGACCCAGTACTTC.

A single count supports this clone. The gene calls are TRBV12-2 and TRBJ2-7; the table calls TRBD2, which could not be checked here. TRBV12-2 corresponds to a pseudogene. This CDR3 contains 18 residues. The CDR3 coding sequence is TGTGCAAGTCGCTTAGCGAATTTTGGCGGGAGTTCCTCCTACGAGCAGTACTTC. Translated: CASRLANFGGSSSYEQYF.

The genes are TRBV19 and TRBJ2-3; 8 nucleotides agree with TRBD1. The CDR3 is made up of 15 amino acids. V shed 5 bases, J shed 2 bases, and the junction held 6 bases outside the gene matches. Germline assignment: CDR1 LNHDA and CDR2 SQIVND (reference sequence). The DNA of the CDR3 is TGTGCCAGTAGTGGAAGACAGGGGTACACAGATACGCAGTATTTT. It is translated as CASSGRQGYTDTQYF. Complete variable domain (other parts from reference TRBV19 and TRBJ2-3): DGGITQSPKYLFRKEGQNVTLSCEQNLNHDAMYWYRQDPGQGLRLIYYSQIVNDFQKGDIAEGYSVSREKKESFPLTVTSAQKNPTAFYLCASSGRQGYTDTQYFGPGTRLTVL.

The chain recombines TRBV5-1 with TRBJ2-3; D call uncertain. Trimming cost V 4 bases and J 3 bases, with 9 bases left between them. The CDR3 spans 13 residues. Germline V lookup: CDR1 SGHRS, CDR2 YFSETQ. As DNA, the CDR3 is TGCGCCAGCAGCCTGGAGACAACAGATACGCAGTATTTT. It codes for CASSLETTDTQYF.

The rearrangement joins TRBV10-3 to TRBJ2-3; D unresolved. Trimming took 3 bases from V and 6 from J, leaving 4 bases between them. The length of the CDR3 is 11 residues. Germline V gene data show CDR1 as ENHRY and CDR2 as SYGVKD. The CDR3 loop is CAISESDTQYF. CDR3 sequence (DNA): TGTGCCATCAGTGAATCGGATACGCAGTATTTT.

The chain links TRBV7-9 to TRBJ1-2; a weak D match, TRBD1 (6 bases). The V and J ends lost 5 bases and 3 bases respectively, with 10 bases between them. The CDR3 runs 13 residues. Per the germline V gene, CDR1 is SEHNR and CDR2 is FQNEAQ (reference sequence). The CDR3 sequence: CASSLGADYGYTF. The CDR3 DNA reads TGTGCCAGCAGCCTGGGGGCCGACTATGGCTACACCTTC.

The rearrangement joins TRBV28 to TRBJ1-1; D is unclear. V was clipped by 11 bases and J by 0 bases, with 13 bases between them. CDR3 length: 13 residues. The germline V gene has CDR1 MDHEN and CDR2 SYDVKM. As DNA, the CDR3 is TGTGCCCTGGGAGGACGGATGAACACTGAAGCTTTCTTT. Its translation: CALGGRMNTEAFF. Together with reference TRBV28 and TRBJ1-1, the CDR3 gives the full variable domain: DVKVTQSSRYLVKRTGEKVFLECVQDMDHENMFWYRQDPGLGLRLIYFSYDVKMKEKGDIPEGYSVSREKKERFSLILESASTNQTSMYLCALGGRMNTEAFFGQGTRLTVV.

This clone was detected only a few times. The chain employs TRBV28 and TRBJ1-2, with unresolved D. Looked up from germline, CDR1 is MDHEN and CDR2 is SYDVKM. V lost 9 bases to trimming and J lost 4 bases, with 24 bases between them. CDR3 length: 16 amino acids. CDR3 sequence: CASRPSSLVSSYGYTF. CDR3 coding DNA: TGTGCCAGTCGCCCCTCCAGCCTGGTATCGAGCTATGGCTACACCTTC.

This clone appeared once. The CDR3 reads CASSAQGLAVTGELFF. Written as DNA, the CDR3 is TGTGCCAGCAGCGCCCAAGGACTAGCGGTCACCGGGGAGCTGTTTTTT. V is TRBV9 and J is TRBJ2-2; TRBD2 aligns across 10 bases. This CDR3 region has 16 residues. Germline-derived CDR1 and CDR2 are SGDLS and YYNGEE. Trimming cost V 3 bases and J 4 bases; bases outside gene matches: 6.

V usage is TRBV28 and J usage is TRBJ1-6; a possible D gene is TRBD1 (5 bases). Germline-derived CDR1 and CDR2 are MDHEN and SYDVKM. V was cut by 2 bases and J by 4 bases, with 12 bases left in between. The CDR3 totals 16 residues. CDR3 nucleotides: TGTGCCAGCAGTTTAGTTCAAGGGGCGTATAATTCACCCCTCCACTTT. Residues: CASSLVQGAYNSPLHF.

This clone appeared once. The chain carries TRBV9 and TRBJ2-7, with a weak D call TRBD2 (6 bases). There are 15 residues in the CDR3. Germline assignment: CDR1 SGDLS and CDR2 YYNGEE. Deletions cut 0 bases from V and 0 bases from J, with 10 bases between. The CDR3 nucleotides are TGTGCCAGCAGCGTAGCTGGAGGGAGCTCCTACGAGCAGTACTTC. It encodes CASSVAGGSSYEQYF. The full variable domain, with the rest looked up from reference TRBV9 and TRBJ2-7, is DSGVTQTPKHLITATGQRVTLRCSPRSGDLSVYWYQQSLDQGLQFLIQYYNGEERAKGNILERFSAQQFPDLHSELNLSSLELGDSALYFCASSVAGGSSYEQYFGPGTRLTVT.

The table lists this clone with a few counts. The rearrangement joins TRBV6-1 to TRBJ1-5; D is perhaps TRBD1 (6 bases). Germline loops: CDR1 MNHNS, CDR2 SASEGT. The V gene lost 6 bases and the J gene lost 7 bases, with 13 bases spanning the gap. This CDR3 comprises 13 residues. CDR3 protein: CASSLQGKQPQHF. DNA for the CDR3: TGTGCCAGCAGCCTACAGGGTAAACAGCCCCAGCATTTT.

The CDR3 sequence is CSARGGGYTF. The CDR3 DNA reads as TGCAGTGCTAGGGGCGGTGGCTACACCTTC. The chain links TRBV20-1 to TRBJ1-2; unclear D gene. In germline, CDR1 is DFQATT, CDR2 SNEGSKA (reference sequence). The CDR3 totals 10 residues. Deletions cut 3 bases from V and 7 bases from J, with 6 bases between.